The sequence of this T cell receptor beta chain was determined in a study of siplizumab effects on memory and regulatory T cells. General observations from the study: Treatment with siplizumab left mappable alloreactive CD4+ clones averaging nearly 70% Treg-derived, compared with under 30% in controls. The suppressive capacity of proliferating Tregs from siplizumab cultures remained unconfirmed. Naive T cells looked more diverse than memory cells and looked like major alloresponse contributors.

V lost 0 bases and J 6 bases, leaving 12 bases between the germline ends. Germline V gene sequence: CDR1 LGHNA, CDR2 YNFKEQ. This CDR3 region has 15 residues. TCR templates, 75,000 to 100,000 per sample, were assayed. Generated by immunoSEQ multiplex PCR, the TCRdb table keeps only in-frame clones and is missing some. The data show about 60,000 clones, roughly 80% seen once. On this clone: What it recognizes is unknown.

The sequence was obtained from a human donor in good health. This sequence joins TRBV4-2 and TRBJ1-5; D unresolved. The sequenced sample consisted of memory CD4+ T cells sorted from blood. The CDR3 is CASSQDRRDGQPQHF. The CDR3 DNA follows: TGTGCCAGCAGCCAAGATCGGCGAGACGGTCAGCCCCAGCATTTT.